This T cell receptor beta chain was sequenced for a study of blood T cell repertoires in COVID-19. Across the whole study: Acute and convalescent COVID-19 samples came from the United States, Italy and Spain. From T cells, B-cell-depleted T cells, or PBMCs came the material, which was cDNA or gDNA.

Original methodology: Counts of nucleated cells, estimated from reference gene primer amplification, were obtained. Repertoires were generated with immunoSEQ multiplex PCR, while TCRdb's copy carries only in-frame clones and drops some. V and J calls and clone size are copied from that table; D and trimming were computed from the DNA. The sample includes around 170,000 clones, roughly 83% of them seen just once. The CDR3 is 14 residues long. Trimming stripped 3 bases from V and 8 bases from J, with 13 bases between. Germline V gives CDR1 LNHDA, CDR2 SQIVND (reference sequence). This receptor was taken from a woman aged 55-70 years with acute or convalescent COVID-19. The rearrangement links TRBV19 to TRBJ1-4, with D maybe TRBD1 (6 bases). Sequenced input: peripheral blood. CDR3 bases: TGTGCCAGTAGTATTGGACAGAGAAGGGAAAAACTGTTTTTT. The encoded protein is CASSIGQRREKLFF.